This record covers a single T cell receptor beta chain. Its antigen is undetermined. CD45RO negativity and positive selection for CCR7 defined naive CD8 cells, a population that excluded terminally differentiated effector memory CD45RA+ cells. The donors, all of them Caucasian adults, lived in Nashville, Tennessee. Trimming took 3 bases from V and 2 from J, leaving 20 bases between them. Germline CDR1 GTSNPN, CDR2 SVGIG (reference sequence). The CDR3 has 16 residues. Assay used: immunoSEQ multiplex PCR; TCRdb lists only in-frame clones, some missing. This table holds roughly 2 million clones, around 96% found once. The sample comes from a study of shared clonotypes between healthy human individuals. Study summary: Each donor's CD4 naive and CD4 memory cells filled three plates apiece, CD8 naive two, and CD8 memory one.

Notes on the study in general: Relative to their counterparts shared across all four donors, non-shared clonotypes exhibited diminished generation probabilities. Blood alone was sampled, and tissue repertoires likely differ.

The chain combines TRBV30 with TRBJ2-7; D tentatively fits TRBD1 or TRBD2 (6 bases each). The sample was naive CD8+ T cells sorted from blood. The receptor comes from a man younger than 30 in good health. The CDR3 DNA is TGTGCCTGGAGAGCACGAACAGGGTGGGAGGCCTACGAGCAGTACTTC. Protein: CAWRARTGWEAYEQYF.